What follows are 24 T cell receptor beta chains derived from one specimen sequenced in a study of blood T cell repertoires in COVID-19. Libraries were prepared by immunoSEQ multiplex PCR; TCRdb keeps only in-frame clonotypes and omits some of them. The repertoire consists of 140,000 to 150,000 clones, with around 87% occurring once and the leading ten covering roughly 12%. Sequencing was performed on peripheral blood. All receptors come from a man aged 18 to 29 with COVID-19, enrolled during active disease.

V gene TRBV6-6 combines with J gene TRBJ2-7; 15 bases align to TRBD2. Per the germline V gene, CDR1 is MNHNY and CDR2 is SVGAGI (reference sequence). The CDR3 consists of 15 residues. J gave up 7 bases and V 6 bases, and 7 bases lay outside the gene matches. The CDR3 sequence: CASRGTSGRTFEQYF. The CDR3 DNA follows: TGTGCCAGCAGGGGGACTAGCGGGAGGACTTTTGAGCAGTACTTC.

This clone occurred once. The chain couples TRBV7-3 to TRBJ2-3; tentatively, D is TRBD1 (6 bases). Trimming left V 5 bases short and J 1 base short, with 13 bases between. CDR3 size: 15 residues. Germline CDR1 SGHTA, CDR2 FQGTGA. The CDR3 sequence: CASSPGHPRTDTQYF. CDR3 bases: TGTGCCAGCAGCCCGGGACATCCGCGCACAGATACGCAGTATTTT.

V usage is TRBV7-2 and J usage is TRBJ2-3, with 14 bases that match TRBD2. CDR1 and CDR2 (germline): SGHTA, FQGNSA. CDR3 length: 16 amino acids. V lost 8 bases to trimming and J lost 4 bases; unmatched junction nucleotides: 8. CDR3 sequence (DNA): TGTGCCAGCCGACTCGGGACTAGCGGGAGCTCAGATACGCAGTATTTT. Encoded protein: CASRLGTSGSSDTQYF.

The rearrangement uses TRBV9 and TRBJ2-3; the D is unclear. Trimming cost V 3 bases and J 4 bases, with 15 bases left between them. The CDR3 extends over 15 amino acids. The germline V gene has CDR1 SGDLS and CDR2 YYNGEE. DNA of the CDR3: TGTGCCAGCAGCGCCCCACCCCGAACGGCAGATACGCAGTATTTT. The encoded protein is CASSAPPRTADTQYF.

The CDR3 DNA reads TGTGCCAGCAGAAAACAGGGGACCTACGAGCAGTACTTC. Its protein product is CASRKQGTYEQYF. The chain is built from TRBV6-7 and TRBJ2-7; 7 nucleotides match TRBD1. TRBV6-7 is flagged as an ORF with uncertain function. This CDR3 is built from 13 residues. V gave up 6 bases and J gave up 2 bases; unmatched junction bases: 4.

The chain combines TRBV24-1 with TRBJ1-1; tentative D call: TRBD1 (6 bases). The germline V and J ends were trimmed by 4 bases and 10 bases, with 12 bases remaining between them. This CDR3 has 12 residues. Germline CDR1 is KGHDR and CDR2 is SFDVKD. The CDR3 protein is CATSDKGEGAFF. Written as DNA, the CDR3 is TGTGCCACCAGTGACAAGGGGGAGGGAGCTTTCTTT.

The genes are TRBV19 and TRBJ2-7; the match to TRBD2 covers 9 bases. Looked up from germline, CDR1 is LNHDA and CDR2 is SQIVND (reference sequence). V dropped 6 bases and J dropped 5; count of bases not matched to a gene: 8. The CDR3 has 14 residues. CDR3 residues: CASSLAGMRNEQYF. DNA for the CDR3: TGTGCCAGTAGCCTAGCGGGAATGCGGAACGAGCAGTACTTC.

The V gene is TRBV6-6, the J gene TRBJ2-7; 8 bases align to TRBD1. The length of the CDR3 is 15 residues. The V gene end was trimmed by 4 bases and the J gene end by 5 bases; junction bases not matched to a gene: 10. Germline CDR1 is MNHNY and CDR2 is SVGAGI (reference sequence). CDR3 region: CASSSPVTGENEQYF. CDR3 nucleotide sequence: TGTGCCAGCAGTTCCCCTGTGACAGGGGAAAACGAGCAGTACTTC.

This chain uses TRBV27 with TRBJ1-6, with D perhaps TRBD1 (5 bases). In germline, CDR1 is MNHEY, CDR2 SMNVEV (reference sequence). V lost 1 base and J lost 7, with 11 bases in between. The CDR3 totals 15 residues. The CDR3 reads CASSLYQGLNSPLHF. The CDR3 nucleotides read TGTGCCAGCAGTTTATACCAGGGTCTGAATTCACCCCTCCACTTT.

This clone occurred once. The V gene is TRBV28, the J gene TRBJ2-7, with TRBD2 matching 8 bases. Germline trimming cut 5 bases from V and 1 base from J; bases unmatched to any gene: 7. The CDR3 length is 15 residues. Germline V lookup: CDR1 MDHEN, CDR2 SYDVKM. The CDR3 reads CASSRRLANSYEQYF. In nucleotides, the CDR3 is TGTGCCAGCAGTCGAAGACTAGCGAATTCCTACGAGCAGTACTTC.

This clone was seen just once. The J gene is TRBJ2-2, the V gene TRBV23-1, with D unclear. TRBV23-1 is assigned to the ORF class and has an uncertain function. The CDR3 has 12 amino acids. The V and J ends lost 6 bases and 5 bases respectively, with 7 bases between them. The CDR3 nucleotides read TGCGCCAGCAGACACCTTACCGGGGAGCTGTTTTTT. The encoded protein is CASRHLTGELFF.

J is TRBJ2-7 and V is TRBV6-1; 11 bases map to TRBD2. The CDR3 is made up of 14 amino acids. V trimming: 1 base; J trimming: 11 bases; junction bases outside the gene matches: 7. The V gene's germline CDR1 is MNHNS and CDR2 SASEGT. CDR3 in amino acids: CASSEELAGVCEYF. CDR3 DNA: TGTGCCAGCAGTGAAGAACTAGCGGGAGTTTGTGAGTACTTC.

The chain is built from TRBV3-1 (or the pseudogene TRBV3-2) and TRBJ2-5, with a possible D match to TRBD2 (5 bases). Trimming shortened V by 4 bases and J by 1 base, and 7 bases separated the two germline ends. The germline CDR1 and CDR2 sequences are LGHDT and YNNKEL (reference sequence). The CDR3 totals 13 residues. The CDR3 is CASSPTSQETQYF. CDR3 DNA sequence: TGTGCCAGCAGCCCCACTAGCCAAGAGACCCAGTACTTC.

The gene calls are TRBV5-1 and TRBJ2-7, with D possibly matching TRBD2 (5 bases). The length of the CDR3 is 12 residues. Germline CDR1 and CDR2: SGHRS and YFSETQ. V was trimmed by 5 bases and J by 2 bases, leaving 8 bases between them. The CDR3 coding sequence is TGCGCCAGCAGGGGAGCGGCCTACGAGCAGTACTTC. It is translated as CASRGAAYEQYF. The entire variable domain, with the rest obtained from reference TRBV5-1 and TRBJ2-7, is as follows: KAGVTQTPRYLIKTRGQQVTLSCSPISGHRSVSWYQQTPGQGLQFLFEYFSETQRNKGNFPGRFSGRQFSNSRSEMNVSTLELGDSALYLCASRGAAYEQYFGPGTRLTVT.

With respect to this clone: Relative to the germline gene, one junction end is altered; a read error may explain this. The V gene is TRBV27, the J gene TRBJ1-4, with D possibly matching TRBD1 (5 bases). CDR1 is MNHEY and CDR2 is SMNVEV in the germline V gene (reference sequence). This CDR3 is built from 15 residues. CDR3 DNA sequence: TGTGCCAGCAGTTCCCGATGGGGCGGTAATGAAAAACTGCTTTTT. Encoded protein: CASSSRWGGNEKLLF.

This clone was picked up one time. V usage is TRBV7-2 and J usage is TRBJ1-2; D gene ambiguous. The CDR3 contains 14 residues. CDR1 and CDR2 (germline): SGHTA, FQGNSA. V was trimmed by 9 bases and J by 8 bases, leaving 22 bases between them. CDR3 DNA: TGTGCCAGTGACGTAGGAGACCCATCACGGGGCTACACCTTC. Translated, it gives CASDVGDPSRGYTF.

The V call is TRBV9, the J call TRBJ1-2; D unresolved. Germline CDR1 SGDLS, CDR2 YYNGEE. The CDR3 is 14 amino acids. The V end was cut by 0 bases, the J end by 1 base, with 7 bases between. The CDR3 DNA follows: TGTGCCAGCAGCGTAGGTAGTCTTAACTATGGCTACACCTTC. Amino acid sequence: CASSVGSLNYGYTF. The full variable domain, rest sourced from reference TRBV9 and TRBJ1-2, is DSGVTQTPKHLITATGQRVTLRCSPRSGDLSVYWYQQSLDQGLQFLIQYYNGEERAKGNILERFSAQQFPDLHSELNLSSLELGDSALYFCASSVGSLNYGYTFGSGTRLTVV.

This chain uses TRBV14 with TRBJ2-3; tentatively, D is TRBD2 (6 bases). The CDR3 covers 13 residues. The V and J ends lost 0 bases and 10 bases respectively, with 11 bases between them. CDR1 SGHDN and CDR2 FVKESK come from the germline V gene. The CDR3 loop reads CASSQDLEGPQYF. The CDR3 region has the DNA TGTGCCAGCAGCCAAGATCTGGAGGGTCCGCAGTATTTT.

The chain uses TRBV4-2 and TRBJ1-5; D not certain. V was shortened by 4 bases and J by 3 bases, with 19 bases between the two germline ends. Germline CDR1 and CDR2: LGHNA and YNFKEQ. The length of the CDR3 is 17 residues. In nucleotides, the CDR3 is TGTGCCAGCAGCCCCGGACGGCGGGGATATAACAATCAGCCCCAGCATTTT. Protein: CASSPGRRGYNNQPQHF.

J is TRBJ1-6 and V is TRBV6-6; no definite D call. Germline CDR1 reads MNHNY; CDR2 reads SVGAGI (reference sequence). V was shortened by 0 bases and J by 8 bases, with 5 bases between the two germline ends. The CDR3 is made up of 13 amino acids. The CDR3 spells CASSYSDYSPLHF. Here the CDR3 DNA reads TGTGCCAGCAGTTACTCGGACTATTCACCCCTCCACTTT.

The chain uses TRBV7-2 and TRBJ1-1; possibly TRBD1 for D (5 bases). Germline V gene sequence: CDR1 SGHTA, CDR2 FQGNSA. V was cut by 4 bases and J by 1 base, with 10 bases left in between. This CDR3 has 14 residues. The CDR3 DNA is TGTGCCAGCAGCTCCCGACAGAAGAACACTGAAGCTTTCTTT. Translated, it gives CASSSRQKNTEAFF.

This rearrangement joins TRBV9 to TRBJ1-6; TRBD1 matches at 7 bases. CDR1 and CDR2 from the germline V gene are SGDLS and YYNGEE. The CDR3 contains 13 residues. Trimming removed 0 bases from V and 12 bases from J; junction bases left unmatched: 3. CDR3 sequence: CASSVAQGEPLHF. The CDR3 DNA sequence: TGTGCCAGCAGCGTAGCGCAGGGGGAACCCCTCCACTTT.

This sequence joins TRBV19 and TRBJ1-2; D perhaps matches TRBD1 (6 bases). Germline V CDR1 and CDR2: LNHDA, SQIVND (reference sequence). This CDR3 region has 14 residues. V dropped 6 bases and J dropped 5 bases, with 16 bases sitting between them. For the CDR3, the DNA is TGTGCCAGTAGCCCGGGACCAAGGGGGTATGGCTACACCTTC. Amino acids: CASSPGPRGYGYTF.

The sample holds one count of this clone. The rearrangement links TRBV6-5 to TRBJ2-7; 11 positions agree with TRBD2. Germline V gene sequence: CDR1 MNHEY, CDR2 SVGAGI. The CDR3 has 14 residues. Losses at the gene ends were 7 bases for V and 4 bases for J; bases not matched to a gene: 6. CDR3 in amino acids: CASIRTSGWYEQYF. CDR3 DNA sequence: TGTGCCAGCATCCGGACTAGCGGGTGGTACGAGCAGTACTTC.